The rows below give T cell receptor beta chains drawn from one sample of a study of cytotoxic CD8 clonotypes in ibrutinib-treated CLL. TCRdb keeps only in-frame clones here, not all; method: immunoSEQ multiplex PCR. The data show around 300,000 clones, about 80% seen once. The sequencing here drew on PBMCs, taken before ibrutinib treatment. Receptors were obtained from a human donor with chronic lymphocytic leukemia. The CDR3 runs from the conserved cysteine through the conserved F or W. Each record gives: CDR3 length, clone size, D gene, J gene, V gene, CDR3 DNA, CDR3 protein. The D gene is left open where the match is weak. Part of the rows lack a size; the others show once, few, many or a class for expanded clones.

CDR3 length: 16; clone size: few; D gene: .; J gene: TRBJ2-1; V gene: TRBV7-6; CDR3 DNA: TGTGCCAGCAGCTTATCTGGGGGGCGCTACTACAATGAGCAGTTCTTC; CDR3 protein: CASSLSGGRYYNEQFF
CDR3 length: 15; clone size: .; D gene: TRBD1; J gene: TRBJ2-5; V gene: TRBV2; CDR3 DNA: TGTGCCAGCAGATACAGGGGTTATACAAAAGAGACCCAGTACTTC; CDR3 protein: CASRYRGYTKETQYF
CDR3 length: 16; clone size: .; D gene: TRBD1; J gene: TRBJ1-3; V gene: TRBV29-1; CDR3 DNA: TGCAGCGTTACCCTATTCGGACAGGGCCCTGGAAACACCATATATTTT; CDR3 protein: CSVTLFGQGPGNTIYF
CDR3 length: 15; clone size: few; D gene: TRBD2; J gene: TRBJ2-3; V gene: TRBV10-3; CDR3 DNA: TGTGCCATCAGAAATAACGGGAGGGCCACAGATACGCAGTATTTT; CDR3 protein: CAIRNNGRATDTQYF
CDR3 length: 17; clone size: .; D gene: TRBD2; J gene: TRBJ2-1; V gene: TRBV29-1; CDR3 DNA: TGCAGCTCTAAATCCCGAGCTCTAGCGGGAGCTGCGGATGAGCAGTTCTTC; CDR3 protein: CSSKSRALAGAADEQFF
CDR3 length: 12; clone size: .; D gene: .; J gene: TRBJ2-3; V gene: TRBV25-1; CDR3 DNA: TGTGCCACAAAACCCCAGGGGGGTACGCAGTATTTT; CDR3 protein: CATKPQGGTQYF
CDR3 length: 13; clone size: .; D gene: .; J gene: TRBJ2-3; V gene: TRBV19; CDR3 DNA: TGTGCCAGCTCCGGGACGAGCCCAGATACGCAGTATTTT; CDR3 protein: CASSGTSPDTQYF
CDR3 length: 17; clone size: few; D gene: .; J gene: TRBJ2-6; V gene: TRBV27; CDR3 DNA: TGTGCCAGCAGTTTATCAGCGAGTTGGTTTGGGGCCAACGTCCTGACTTTC; CDR3 protein: CASSLSASWFGANVLTF
CDR3 length: 15; clone size: .; D gene: .; J gene: TRBJ2-1; V gene: TRBV27; CDR3 DNA: TGTGCCAGCAGTTTATCGAAGGGTATCCACAATGAGCAGTTCTTC; CDR3 protein: CASSLSKGIHNEQFF
CDR3 length: 16; clone size: .; D gene: TRBD1; J gene: TRBJ1-2; V gene: TRBV18; CDR3 DNA: TGTGCCAGCTCACCTATTGGACAGGGGGCTCACTATGGCTACACCTTC; CDR3 protein: CASSPIGQGAHYGYTF
CDR3 length: 16; clone size: .; D gene: TRBD2; J gene: TRBJ2-2; V gene: TRBV5-6; CDR3 DNA: TGTGCCAGCAGCTGGACCGCCGGACTAGATAACGGGGAGCTGTTTTTT; CDR3 protein: CASSWTAGLDNGELFF
CDR3 length: 11; clone size: few; D gene: .; J gene: TRBJ2-7; V gene: TRBV2; CDR3 DNA: TGTGCCAGCCCTGTTGGCTACGAGCAGTACTTC; CDR3 protein: CASPVGYEQYF
CDR3 length: 15; clone size: .; D gene: .; J gene: TRBJ2-1; V gene: TRBV9; CDR3 DNA: TGTGCCAGCAGTCTCGGAGGGGCGGCTTACAATGAGCAGTTCTTC; CDR3 protein: CASSLGGAAYNEQFF
CDR3 length: 15; clone size: few; D gene: .; J gene: TRBJ1-2; V gene: TRBV27; CDR3 DNA: TGTGCCAGCAGTTTATGGGGGGGATCGAACTATGGCTACACCTTC; CDR3 protein: CASSLWGGSNYGYTF
CDR3 length: 20; clone size: once; D gene: TRBD1; J gene: TRBJ1-3; V gene: TRBV27; CDR3 DNA: TGTGCCAGCAGTCCCCGCGGGGGGGGACAGGGACCTGTTTCTGGAAACACCATATATTTT; CDR3 protein: CASSPRGGGQGPVSGNTIYF
CDR3 length: 18; clone size: .; D gene: .; J gene: TRBJ2-5; V gene: TRBV13; CDR3 DNA: TGTGCCAGCAGCTTAGGCGGATGGAGTCTAGCGCGTCAAGAGACCCAGTACTTC; CDR3 protein: CASSLGGWSLARQETQYF
CDR3 length: 14; clone size: few; D gene: .; J gene: TRBJ2-1; V gene: TRBV4-1; CDR3 DNA: TGCGCCAGCAGCCCAGGGGACGGGAGAAGTGAGCAGTTCTTC; CDR3 protein: CASSPGDGRSEQFF
CDR3 length: 15; clone size: .; D gene: .; J gene: TRBJ1-5; V gene: TRBV10-2; CDR3 DNA: TGCGCCAGCAGTGAGTTGAGGGGCGCAAGGCAGCCCCAGCATTTT; CDR3 protein: CASSELRGARQPQHF
CDR3 length: 14; clone size: .; D gene: TRBD1; J gene: TRBJ2-7; V gene: TRBV6-6; CDR3 DNA: TGTGCCAGCAGTTACCGGACAGGGCATTACGAGCAGTACTTC; CDR3 protein: CASSYRTGHYEQYF
CDR3 length: 15; clone size: .; D gene: .; J gene: TRBJ1-2; V gene: TRBV6-1; CDR3 DNA: TGTGCCAGCAGTGAATGGGGCGGTTTAACTATGAGCTACACCTTC; CDR3 protein: CASSEWGGLTMSYTF
CDR3 length: 15; clone size: once; D gene: .; J gene: TRBJ2-6; V gene: TRBV4-3; CDR3 DNA: TGCGCCAGCAGCCAAGATTTGTCTGGGGCCAACGTCCTGACTTTC; CDR3 protein: CASSQDLSGANVLTF
CDR3 length: 16; clone size: .; D gene: .; J gene: TRBJ2-2; V gene: TRBV9; CDR3 DNA: TGTGCCAGCAGTCCCCCCGAGGCAACGAACACCGGGGAGCTGTTTTTT; CDR3 protein: CASSPPEATNTGELFF
CDR3 length: 14; clone size: .; D gene: TRBD1; J gene: TRBJ1-1; V gene: TRBV6-5; CDR3 DNA: TGTGCCAGCAGACAGACAGGGAACTTAAACAAAGCTTTCTTT; CDR3 protein: CASRQTGNLNKAFF
CDR3 length: 15; clone size: .; D gene: TRBD1; J gene: TRBJ1-2; V gene: TRBV5-1; CDR3 DNA: TGCGCCAGCAGCTCCCTAAATCAGGGGGGCTATGGCTACACCTTC; CDR3 protein: CASSSLNQGGYGYTF
CDR3 length: 16; clone size: few; D gene: TRBD1; J gene: TRBJ1-5; V gene: TRBV19; CDR3 DNA: TGTGCCAGTAGTATAAGTCGGACAGGGAAACTTCAGCCCCAGCATTTT; CDR3 protein: CASSISRTGKLQPQHF
CDR3 length: 16; clone size: .; D gene: .; J gene: TRBJ2-2; V gene: TRBV4-3; CDR3 DNA: TGCGCCAGCAGCCCCCTCGGGGTTTCGAACACCGGGGAGCTGTTTTTT; CDR3 protein: CASSPLGVSNTGELFF
CDR3 length: 20; clone size: once; D gene: TRBD1; J gene: TRBJ1-2; V gene: TRBV15; CDR3 DNA: TGTGCCACCAGCAGAGATGGCCCAACGGGACAGGGGGCCCTTAACTATGGCTACACCTTC; CDR3 protein: CATSRDGPTGQGALNYGYTF
CDR3 length: 14; clone size: .; D gene: .; J gene: TRBJ2-7; V gene: TRBV27; CDR3 DNA: TGTGCCAGTCGGTCCGACAGCCTCCTCGGGGAGCAGTACTTC; CDR3 protein: CASRSDSLLGEQYF
CDR3 length: 16; clone size: few; D gene: .; J gene: TRBJ2-7; V gene: TRBV28; CDR3 DNA: TGTGCCAGCAGTTTACCAAATCAAGGGCGGCGCGGGGAGCAGTACTTC; CDR3 protein: CASSLPNQGRRGEQYF